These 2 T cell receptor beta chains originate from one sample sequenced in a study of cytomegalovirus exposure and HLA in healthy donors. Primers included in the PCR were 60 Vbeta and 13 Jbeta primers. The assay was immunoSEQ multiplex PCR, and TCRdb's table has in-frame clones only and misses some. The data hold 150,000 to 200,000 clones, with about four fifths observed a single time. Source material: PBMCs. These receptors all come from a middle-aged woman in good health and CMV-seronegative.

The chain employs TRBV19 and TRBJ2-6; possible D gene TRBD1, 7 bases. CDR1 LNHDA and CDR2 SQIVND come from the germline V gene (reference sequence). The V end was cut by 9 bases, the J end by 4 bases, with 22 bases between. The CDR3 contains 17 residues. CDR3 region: CASLGGGGGTGANVLTF. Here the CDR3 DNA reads TGTGCCAGCCTAGGAGGGGGCGGAGGGACCGGGGCCAACGTCCTGACTTTC.

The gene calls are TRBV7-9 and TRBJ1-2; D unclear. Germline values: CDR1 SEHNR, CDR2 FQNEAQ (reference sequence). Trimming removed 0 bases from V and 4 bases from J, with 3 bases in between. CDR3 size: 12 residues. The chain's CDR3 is CASSLAFYGYTF. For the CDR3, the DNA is TGTGCCAGCAGCTTAGCCTTCTATGGCTACACCTTC.